Below are 14 T cell receptor beta chains sequenced from a single sample in a study of cytomegalovirus exposure and HLA in healthy donors. The PCR employed 60 Vbeta primers together with 13 Jbeta primers. Clones were read by immunoSEQ multiplex PCR, and TCRdb kept only the in-frame ones, dropping some. The sample has under 300,000 clones, around nine tenths seen once; the top ten hold 1.5% to 2%. The sample was PBMCs. The origin of the receptors is a girl aged 2-9 years in good health and CMV-seronegative.

The rearrangement uses TRBV6-1 and TRBJ1-5; D is undetermined. V was shortened by 6 bases and J by 6 bases, with 18 bases between the two germline ends. The CDR3 sequence is 15 residues long. The germline V gene has CDR1 MNHNS and CDR2 SASEGT. The CDR3 sequence is CASSGTPPRVQPQHF. The CDR3 DNA sequence: TGTGCCAGCAGCGGAACTCCCCCACGGGTTCAGCCCCAGCATTTT.

V gene TRBV29-1 combines with J gene TRBJ1-2; 8 bases agree with TRBD1. The CDR3 loop spans 11 amino acids. V shed 5 bases, J shed 7 bases, and the junction held 3 bases outside the gene matches. Germline CDR1 reads SQVTM; CDR2 reads ANQGSEA. The CDR3, as DNA: TGCAGCGTTCAGGGGGCGAGTGGCTACACCTTC. Residues: CSVQGASGYTF. Combining the CDR3 with reference TRBV29-1 and TRBJ1-2 gives the whole variable domain SAVISQKPSRDICQRGTSLTIQCQVDSQVTMMFWYRQQPGQSLTLIATANQGSEATYESGFVIDKFPISRPNLTFSTLTVSNMSPEDSSIYLCSVQGASGYTFGSGTRLTVV.

The gene calls are TRBV30 and TRBJ2-7; a possible D gene is TRBD2 (6 bases). Trimming removed 0 bases at V and 4 bases at J, with 10 bases between. The CDR3 has 13 residues. The germline V gene has CDR1 GTSNPN and CDR2 SVGIG (reference sequence). CDR3 coding DNA: TGTGCCTGGAGTGTACAGGAGGGGTACGAGCAGTACTTC. Translating it yields CAWSVQEGYEQYF.

The J gene is TRBJ2-1, the V gene TRBV29-1; 7 nucleotides agree with TRBD2. The CDR3 loop spans 16 amino acids. Germline values: CDR1 SQVTM, CDR2 ANQGSEA. J gave up 4 bases and V 4 bases, and 13 bases lay outside the gene matches. This chain's CDR3 is CSVVLREAQLYNEQFF. CDR3 coding DNA: TGCAGCGTTGTTCTCCGGGAGGCCCAACTATACAATGAGCAGTTCTTC.

This chain links TRBV5-1 with TRBJ2-1; 10 positions match TRBD2. This CDR3 is 17 amino acids long. Germline values: CDR1 SGHRS, CDR2 YFSETQ. J lost 0 bases, V lost 5 bases, and 8 bases had no gene match. The CDR3 spells CASRPMIAGGSYNEQFF. Written as DNA, the CDR3 is TGCGCCAGCAGACCTATGATAGCGGGGGGCTCCTACAATGAGCAGTTCTTC.

The rearrangement uses TRBV10-2 and TRBJ1-6; 11 nucleotides agree with TRBD1. The CDR3 has 19 residues. The ends lost 3 bases at V and 0 bases at J; junction bases unmatched: 7. Germline V gives CDR1 WSHSY, CDR2 SAAADI. CDR3 residues: CASSDPTGTGGSYNSPLHF. CDR3 DNA sequence: TGCGCCAGCAGTGACCCTACCGGGACAGGGGGCTCCTATAATTCACCCCTCCACTTT.

The chain uses TRBV29-1 and TRBJ2-1; D gene uncertain. V was shortened by 0 bases and J by 9 bases, with 9 bases between the two germline ends. The CDR3 length is 12 residues. CDR1 and CDR2 (germline): SQVTM, ANQGSEA. The CDR3 loop is CSVEEVRGEQFF. The CDR3 bases are TGCAGCGTTGAAGAAGTACGCGGTGAGCAGTTCTTC.

This clone was counted only a few times. The chain combines TRBV4-1 with TRBJ2-5, with TRBD1 identical over 8 bases. The DNA end favors TRBJ2-7, so the J call may be wrong. The germline CDR1 and CDR2 sequences are MGHRA and YSYEKL. This CDR3 has 16 residues. This CDR3 reads CASSQLPGGQGDEQYF. The CDR3 nucleotides read TGCGCCAGCAGCCAGCTCCCCGGAGGACAGGGAGACGAGCAGTACTTC.

The chain employs TRBV7-6 and TRBJ2-2; 9 bases map to TRBD2. J was trimmed by 7 bases and V by 6 bases; bases with no gene match: 9. The CDR3 covers 15 residues. CDR1 and CDR2 (germline): SGHVS, FNYEAQ. For the CDR3, the DNA is TGTGCCAGCAGTCCCCTGGCGGGGGGGGTCGGGGAGCTGTTTTTT. Amino acid sequence: CASSPLAGGVGELFF. Full variable domain (rest looked up from reference TRBV7-6 and TRBJ2-2): GAGVSQSPRYKVTKRGQDVALRCDPISGHVSLYWYRQALGQGPEFLTYFNYEAQQDKSGLPNDRFSAERPEGSISTLTIQRTEQRDSAMYRCASSPLAGGVGELFFGEGSRLTVL.

V usage is TRBV4-3 and J usage is TRBJ2-7, with D tentatively TRBD1 (6 bases). Trimming left V 3 bases short and J 3 bases short, with 15 bases between. Germline CDR1 is LGHNA and CDR2 is YSLEER. CDR3 size: 15 residues. CDR3 protein: CASSQAHGQFYEQYF. The CDR3 DNA follows: TGCGCCAGCAGCCAGGCCCACGGACAGTTCTACGAGCAGTACTTC.

J is TRBJ2-3 and V is TRBV5-1, with 8 bases aligning to TRBD1. The germline V gene has CDR1 SGHRS and CDR2 YFSETQ. The CDR3 runs 17 residues. Germline trimming cut 4 bases from V and 0 bases from J; bases unmatched to any gene: 10. The CDR3 DNA reads TGCGCCAGCAGCCTCTCCGGGGGACAGGCAAGCACAGATACGCAGTATTTT. Amino acids: CASSLSGGQASTDTQYF.

The chain has TRBV7-9 and TRBJ2-1; no clear D gene. The CDR3 has 14 residues. With 3 bases removed from V and 9 bases from J, the gap between germline ends came to 15 bases. Germline V gives CDR1 SEHNR, CDR2 FQNEAQ (reference sequence). CDR3 sequence: CASSFLESVGEQFF. DNA of the CDR3: TGTGCCAGCAGCTTTCTCGAGTCTGTCGGTGAGCAGTTCTTC.

J is TRBJ1-2 and V is TRBV20-1; the D gene is possibly TRBD1 (6 bases). Looked up from germline, CDR1 is DFQATT and CDR2 is SNEGSKA (reference sequence). The CDR3 has 11 residues. The V end lost 5 bases, the J end lost 4 bases, and 8 bases lay between the germline ends. CDR3: CSAGGLYGYTF. CDR3 sequence (DNA): TGCAGTGCTGGGGGCCTCTATGGCTACACCTTC.

The chain is built from TRBV10-1 and TRBJ2-1; D ambiguous. CDR3 length equals 12 residues. CDR1 is WNHNN and CDR2 is SYGVQD in the germline V gene (reference sequence). V gave up 5 bases and J gave up 5 bases, with 7 bases separating them. CDR3 sequence: CASSFINNEQFF. The CDR3 coding sequence is TGCGCCAGCAGTTTTATAAACAATGAGCAGTTCTTC.